This paragraph covers one T cell receptor beta chain sequence. This sample was included in a study of T cell changes during pregnancy in multiple sclerosis. The protocol was immunoSEQ multiplex PCR, while the TCRdb copy is restricted to in-frame clones and leaves out a portion. The data show roughly 58,000 clones, more than 90% seen once. The germline gives CDR1 SGHRS, CDR2 YFSETQ. The V segment lost 0 bases and the J segment 1 base; nucleotides outside the gene matches: 11. The CDR3 sequence is 18 residues long. This TCR was sampled from a female donor with multiple sclerosis, enrolled in a pregnancy study. Sequenced material: CD8+ T cells from peripheral blood mononuclear cells, taken before pregnancy. V is TRBV5-1 and J is TRBJ2-7; 9 bases align to TRBD2. CDR3 nucleotide sequence: TGCGCCAGCAGCTTGGCCTCGGGACTAGCTGTCGGGTCCTACGAGCAGTACTTC. It is translated as CASSLASGLAVGSYEQYF.